The present T cell receptor beta chain was sequenced within a study of blood T cell repertoires in COVID-19. Data came from immunoSEQ multiplex PCR; TCRdb stores just in-frame clones and leaves some out. The profile shows around 330,000 clones, around nine tenths of them singletons. The origin of this receptor is a woman in her forties or fifties with active or convalescent COVID-19. Sequenced: peripheral blood.

The CDR3 nucleotides read TGTGCTAGTGGTTTGACCGAGCCTTATAGCAATCAGCCCCAGCATTTT. As protein: CASGLTEPYSNQPQHF. The V call is TRBV12-5, the J call TRBJ1-5; no reliable D call. Per germline, CDR1 LGHNT and CDR2 FRNRAP. This CDR3 has 16 amino acids. Trimming left V 2 bases short and J 0 bases short, with 11 bases between.